This T cell receptor beta chain was retrieved from a study of blood T cell repertoires in COVID-19 (TCRdb year 2020). Broadly, across the study: The collaborator samples originated in the United States, Italy and Spain and spanned the acute and convalescent phases of COVID-19. The dataset comprised deeply sampled blood TCRbeta repertoires from subjects exposed to, actively infected with, or recovered from COVID-19. Samples were obtained from the ongoing ImmuneRACE study (first 160 participants) and from approximately 1,200 subjects provided by 6 global collaborators. Where available, HLA class I and class II types were taken from metadata supplied by the sample provider and were not determined by assay-based typing. The material from the prospective study consisted of cDNA or gDNA derived from T cells, B-cell-depleted T cells, or PBMCs. The repertoires were released in a freely available public database intended as a resource for research on the immune response to SARS-CoV-2. A de-identified subject ID, COVID-19 status, age in years and sex were almost always included in the sample metadata.

The immunoSEQ Assay, a bias-controlled multiplex PCR, was used to amplify TCRbeta CDR3 regions from genomic DNA. Regarding the original processing steps: Within the assay, amplification of reference gene primers was used to estimate how many nucleated cells each sample contained. To quantify the absolute abundance of each unique TCRbeta CDR3 rearrangement, sequence reads were collapsed and filtered. For each sample, productive Simpson clonality was calculated as the square root of Simpson's diversity index across productive rearrangements. TCRdb retrieved this table from immuneACCESS and kept in-frame rearrangements only. Not all clones are present; in checked studies, unresolved V genes account for under half, and no reason is known for the remainder. V, J and clone size reflect that table, while D and trimming were determined from the DNA. In all, the sample holds 25,000 to 30,000 clones, and approximately 90% of those were seen once. The ten largest make up approximately 5% of the sample.

Overall study outcomes, separate from this receptor: The quantity of clinical and demographic metadata differed by source and by participant and was supplied without curation.

Whole blood was collected in K2EDTA tubes by collaborating institutions according to the institutions' own protocols. Collaborator samples were shipped for TCRbeta analysis as frozen whole blood, isolated PBMCs, or DNA extracted from either sample type. Of note for this clone: No antigen is known for it. It has no much larger one-base neighbor in the sample; base qualities were not kept.

Between the V and J ends, shortened by 8 bases and 3 bases respectively, the junction contains 11 bases. The CDR3 starts with the cysteine, ends with the phenylalanine, and has 13 residues. Just the 39-base CDR3 DNA is kept, in frame starting at base 1. The germline V gene (reference sequence) gives CDR1 as LNHDA and CDR2 as SQIVND. The rearrangement joined TRBV19 to TRBJ1-5; the D gene lacks a confident call. This receptor was identified in a human donor in a cohort sampled during active COVID-19. The specimen was peripheral blood. Read as DNA, the sequence is TGTGCCAGTGCCCGGGAGATCAATCAGCCCCAGCATTTT. The resulting protein is CASAREINQPQHF.